The 7 T cell receptor beta chains presented below share a single source sample, sequenced in a study of shared clonotypes between healthy human individuals. Method: immunoSEQ multiplex PCR; TCRdb's copy keeps in-frame clones and lacks some. The sample shows roughly 2 million clones, 90% to 95% of them seen only once. The sequenced material came from naive CD4+ T cells sorted from blood. Subset of the sample: CD45RA+ positively selected. The receptors stem from a man aged 18 to 29 in good health.

The chain uses TRBV7-9 and TRBJ2-7, with D tentatively TRBD1 or TRBD2 (5 bases each). Germline V gene lookup returns CDR1 SEHNR and CDR2 FQNEAQ (reference sequence). V lost 2 bases, J lost 2 bases, and 13 bases lay in between. The CDR3 totals 15 residues. CDR3 sequence: CASSLYRGPTYEQYF. The CDR3 nucleotides are TGTGCCAGCAGCTTATATCGGGGACCAACCTACGAGCAGTACTTC.

This chain links TRBV10-3 with TRBJ2-7; D may be TRBD2 (7 bases). The V gene lost 4 bases and the J gene lost 5 bases, with 18 bases spanning the gap. The CDR3 length is 15 residues. Germline V gives CDR1 ENHRY, CDR2 SYGVKD. The CDR3 protein is CAISAQGGVRDEQYF. In DNA, the CDR3 is TGTGCCATCAGTGCCCAAGGGGGGGTCAGGGACGAGCAGTACTTC.

This chain joins TRBV28 and TRBJ2-7; 7 bases map to TRBD2. CDR1 and CDR2 (germline): MDHEN, SYDVKM. The CDR3 length is 13 residues. V gave up 3 bases and J gave up 5 bases; unmatched junction bases: 4. The DNA for the CDR3 is TGTGCCAGCAGTTTGCGGGGGAAGGACGAGCAGTACTTC. Protein product: CASSLRGKDEQYF. Filled out from reference TRBV28 and TRBJ2-7, the complete variable domain reads DVKVTQSSRYLVKRTGEKVFLECVQDMDHENMFWYRQDPGLGLRLIYFSYDVKMKEKGDIPEGYSVSREKKERFSLILESASTNQTSMYLCASSLRGKDEQYFGPGTRLTVT.

The chain combines TRBV10-3 with TRBJ1-2; 10 bases agree with TRBD1. In germline, CDR1 is ENHRY, CDR2 SYGVKD. V lost 7 bases and J lost 7; bases outside the gene matches: 6. The CDR3 consists of 13 residues. CDR3 DNA: TGTGCCATCACTGATGACAGGGGGCTTGGCTACACCTTC. It specifies CAITDDRGLGYTF.

Comments on this clone: This CDR3 is also generated by other DNA sequences in the sample. The CDR3 region has the DNA TGCGCCAGCAGCTTGTCGGGGGCCGAGACCCAGTACTTC. It codes for CASSLSGAETQYF. The rearrangement joins TRBV5-1 to TRBJ2-5; possibly TRBD1 or TRBD2 for D (6 bases each). Germline V gene sequence: CDR1 SGHRS, CDR2 YFSETQ. V was clipped by 1 base and J by 5 bases, with 9 bases between them. The CDR3 is made up of 13 amino acids.

The sample holds one count of this clone. This chain links TRBV10-2 with TRBJ1-2; D perhaps matches TRBD1 (6 bases). The CDR3 is 15 amino acids. Germline-derived CDR1 and CDR2 are WSHSY and SAAADI. The germline V and J ends were trimmed by 3 bases and 6 bases, with 17 bases remaining between them. The CDR3 is CASSESPTGPNGYTF. The DNA for the CDR3 is TGCGCCAGCAGTGAATCCCCCACAGGGCCCAATGGCTACACCTTC.

This chain joins TRBV2 and TRBJ2-5, with 7 bases identical to TRBD1. Germline lookup yields CDR1 SNHLY and CDR2 FYNNEI. After removal of 8 bases from V and 3 bases from J, the junction contained 6 bases not matched to a gene. The CDR3 sequence is 13 residues long. As DNA, the CDR3 is TGTGCCAGCCGTGGACAGGAAAAAGAGACCCAGTACTTC. Encoded protein: CASRGQEKETQYF.